These T cell receptor beta chains were read from a single sample in a study of T cell changes during pregnancy in multiple sclerosis. Data came from immunoSEQ multiplex PCR; TCRdb stores just in-frame clones and leaves some out. The table lists approximately 60,000 clones, 80% to 95% of them singletons. Sequenced here: peripheral blood, sampled in the first trimester of pregnancy. These receptors all stem from a female donor with multiple sclerosis, enrolled in a pregnancy study. Both conserved end residues are part of each CDR3. The D gene is left open where the match is weak. Where a row states a size, it is once, few, many or the class of an expanded clone; other rows omit it.

v_gene: TRBV4-1
d_gene: TRBD1
j_gene: TRBJ2-3
abundance: -
CDR3aa: CASSQGGTAVDTQYF
CDR3nt: TGCGCCAGCAGCCAAGGGGGGACAGCGGTTGATACGCAGTATTTT

v_gene: TRBV29-1
d_gene: TRBD1
j_gene: TRBJ2-7
abundance: -
CDR3aa: CSGGQGVEQYF
CDR3nt: TGCAGCGGGGGACAGGGAGTCGAGCAGTACTTC

v_gene: TRBV11-2
d_gene: -
j_gene: TRBJ1-1
abundance: -
CDR3aa: CASSFSLREAFF
CDR3nt: TGTGCCAGCAGCTTTTCCTTACGGGAAGCTTTCTTT

v_gene: TRBV20-1
d_gene: -
j_gene: TRBJ2-3
abundance: -
CDR3aa: CSASPADTQYF
CDR3nt: TGCAGTGCTAGTCCTGCAGATACGCAGTATTTT

v_gene: TRBV7-6
d_gene: TRBD2
j_gene: TRBJ2-5
abundance: -
CDR3aa: CASSLGTSGSVTETQYF
CDR3nt: TGTGCCAGCAGCTTGGGGACTAGCGGGAGTGTAACGGAGACCCAGTACTTC

v_gene: TRBV18
d_gene: TRBD1
j_gene: TRBJ1-3
abundance: -
CDR3aa: CASSTLPGQPNLSSGNTIYF
CDR3nt: TGTGCCAGCTCAACCCTACCGGGACAGCCAAATCTCAGCTCTGGAAACACCATATATTTT

v_gene: TRBV6-6
d_gene: -
j_gene: TRBJ2-1
abundance: few
CDR3aa: CASSPNENNEQFF
CDR3nt: TGTGCCAGCAGCCCTAATGAAAACAATGAGCAGTTCTTC

v_gene: TRBV9
d_gene: -
j_gene: TRBJ1-2
abundance: -
CDR3aa: CASSVAEGGYGYTF
CDR3nt: TGTGCCAGCAGCGTAGCTGAGGGGGGGTATGGCTACACCTTC

v_gene: TRBV7-8
d_gene: TRBD2
j_gene: TRBJ2-5
abundance: -
CDR3aa: CASSGGRASETQYF
CDR3nt: TGTGCCAGCTCGGGCGGGAGGGCGTCTGAGACCCAGTACTTC

v_gene: TRBV19
d_gene: -
j_gene: TRBJ2-3
abundance: -
CDR3aa: CASSTASRSDTQYF
CDR3nt: TGTGCCAGTAGTACTGCTAGCAGGTCAGATACGCAGTATTTT

v_gene: TRBV6-6
d_gene: TRBD1
j_gene: TRBJ1-4
abundance: -
CDR3aa: CASSRDRVNEKLFF
CDR3nt: TGTGCCAGCAGTCGCGACAGGGTGAATGAAAAACTGTTTTTT

v_gene: TRBV11-3
d_gene: TRBD2
j_gene: TRBJ2-3
abundance: once
CDR3aa: CASSLAGTSGPTDTQYF
CDR3nt: TGTGCCAGCAGCTTAGCCGGGACTAGTGGCCCCACAGATACGCAGTATTTT

v_gene: TRBV29-1
d_gene: -
j_gene: TRBJ2-3
abundance: -
CDR3aa: CSIFQDTQYF
CDR3nt: TGCAGCATCTTCCAGGATACGCAGTATTTT

v_gene: TRBV2
d_gene: TRBD2
j_gene: TRBJ2-1
abundance: -
CDR3aa: CASRPGLAGGLNNEQFF
CDR3nt: TGTGCCAGCAGGCCGGGACTAGCGGGAGGTTTGAACAATGAGCAGTTCTTC

v_gene: TRBV6-6
d_gene: TRBD1
j_gene: TRBJ1-2
abundance: -
CDR3aa: CASSYAQGALYYGYTF
CDR3nt: TGTGCCAGCAGTTACGCCCAGGGGGCGCTTTACTATGGCTACACCTTC

v_gene: TRBV6-6
d_gene: TRBD2
j_gene: TRBJ2-1
abundance: -
CDR3aa: CASSIGTSGSYNEQFF
CDR3nt: TGTGCCAGCAGTATCGGGACTAGCGGTTCCTACAATGAGCAGTTCTTC

v_gene: TRBV7-2
d_gene: -
j_gene: TRBJ1-1
abundance: -
CDR3aa: CASSFAGGTEAFF
CDR3nt: TGTGCCAGCAGCTTTGCGGGAGGCACTGAAGCTTTCTTT

v_gene: TRBV7-2
d_gene: TRBD1
j_gene: TRBJ2-7
abundance: -
CDR3aa: CASSHGTAPYEQYF
CDR3nt: TGTGCCAGCAGCCATGGGACAGCGCCCTACGAGCAGTACTTC

v_gene: TRBV4-3
d_gene: -
j_gene: TRBJ2-7
abundance: -
CDR3aa: CASSQEWTDYYEQYF
CDR3nt: TGCGCCAGCAGCCAAGAGTGGACAGATTATTACGAGCAGTACTTC

v_gene: TRBV9
d_gene: -
j_gene: TRBJ1-1
abundance: few
CDR3aa: CASSLSGNTEAFF
CDR3nt: TGTGCCAGCAGCTTGAGTGGGAACACTGAAGCTTTCTTT

v_gene: TRBV27
d_gene: -
j_gene: TRBJ2-2
abundance: once
CDR3aa: CASSLYYTGELFF
CDR3nt: TGTGCCAGCAGTCTATACTACACCGGGGAGCTGTTTTTT

v_gene: TRBV29-1
d_gene: -
j_gene: TRBJ2-3
abundance: -
CDR3aa: CVSGTDTQYF
CDR3nt: TGCGTTTCGGGGACAGATACGCAGTATTTT

v_gene: TRBV29-1
d_gene: -
j_gene: TRBJ1-1
abundance: -
CDR3aa: CSVEDTNTEAFF
CDR3nt: TGCAGCGTTGAAGACACAAACACTGAAGCTTTCTTT

v_gene: TRBV6-4
d_gene: -
j_gene: TRBJ2-3
abundance: few
CDR3aa: CASSEDTSSTDTQYF
CDR3nt: TGTGCCAGCAGTGAAGATACATCTAGCACAGATACGCAGTATTTT

v_gene: TRBV6-5
d_gene: -
j_gene: TRBJ2-7
abundance: -
CDR3aa: CASSYSLADNYEQYF
CDR3nt: TGTGCCAGCAGTTACTCGCTAGCCGATAACTACGAGCAGTACTTC

v_gene: TRBV4-3
d_gene: -
j_gene: TRBJ2-7
abundance: -
CDR3aa: CASSQDWSSVSLEQYF
CDR3nt: TGCGCCAGCAGCCAAGATTGGTCTAGTGTGTCTCTCGAGCAGTACTTC

v_gene: TRBV5-5
d_gene: TRBD1
j_gene: TRBJ1-2
abundance: -
CDR3aa: CASSLLTGDGGYTF
CDR3nt: TGTGCCAGCAGCTTACTCACAGGGGACGGTGGCTACACCTTC

v_gene: TRBV7-2
d_gene: TRBD2
j_gene: TRBJ2-3
abundance: -
CDR3aa: CASSFQRWTSGMSSDTQYF
CDR3nt: TGTGCCAGCAGCTTTCAAAGGTGGACTAGCGGGATGTCCTCAGATACGCAGTATTTT

v_gene: TRBV9
d_gene: -
j_gene: TRBJ2-1
abundance: -
CDR3aa: CASSVGGEPYNEQFF
CDR3nt: TGTGCCAGCAGCGTAGGGGGAGAGCCCTACAATGAGCAGTTCTTC

v_gene: TRBV6-5
d_gene: TRBD2
j_gene: TRBJ2-3
abundance: -
CDR3aa: CASALAGGPDTQYF
CDR3nt: TGTGCCAGCGCACTAGCGGGAGGGCCAGATACGCAGTATTTT

v_gene: TRBV9
d_gene: -
j_gene: TRBJ1-1
abundance: -
CDR3aa: CASSVEEGTKAFF
CDR3nt: TGTGCCAGCAGCGTAGAAGAGGGGACTAAAGCTTTCTTT

v_gene: TRBV29-1
d_gene: -
j_gene: TRBJ1-5
abundance: -
CDR3aa: CSAMSNGNQPQHF
CDR3nt: TGCAGCGCCATGAGTAACGGCAATCAGCCCCAGCATTTT

v_gene: TRBV6-1
d_gene: -
j_gene: TRBJ1-5
abundance: -
CDR3aa: CASSEVGGYQPQHF
CDR3nt: TGTGCCAGCAGTGAAGTGGGGGGTTACCAGCCCCAGCATTTT

v_gene: TRBV6-4
d_gene: TRBD1
j_gene: TRBJ2-1
abundance: few
CDR3aa: CASSVSMAGGGEQFF
CDR3nt: TGTGCCAGCAGCGTCTCAATGGCAGGGGGCGGTGAGCAGTTCTTC

v_gene: TRBV5-1
d_gene: TRBD1
j_gene: TRBJ1-3
abundance: -
CDR3aa: CASRPTDRGSGNTIYF
CDR3nt: TGCGCCAGCAGACCTACGGACAGGGGGAGTGGAAACACCATATATTTT

v_gene: TRBV11-2
d_gene: -
j_gene: TRBJ1-2
abundance: -
CDR3aa: CASSLNQVGYTF
CDR3nt: TGTGCCAGCAGTTTAAATCAGGTTGGCTACACCTTC

v_gene: TRBV19
d_gene: TRBD1
j_gene: TRBJ1-2
abundance: -
CDR3aa: CASLSGTDFRYGYTF
CDR3nt: TGTGCCAGCCTCTCAGGGACAGACTTCAGATATGGCTACACCTTC

v_gene: TRBV28
d_gene: -
j_gene: TRBJ2-1
abundance: -
CDR3aa: CASSWGDSYNEQFF
CDR3nt: TGTGCCAGCAGTTGGGGGGATTCCTACAATGAGCAGTTCTTC

v_gene: TRBV10-3
d_gene: -
j_gene: TRBJ2-1
abundance: -
CDR3aa: CAAMAGTSSYNEQFF
CDR3nt: TGTGCCGCAATGGCTGGGACTTCCTCCTACAATGAGCAGTTCTTC

v_gene: TRBV6-1
d_gene: -
j_gene: TRBJ1-1
abundance: few
CDR3aa: CASSGEGYTEAFF
CDR3nt: TGTGCCAGCAGTGGAGAGGGTTACACTGAAGCTTTCTTT

v_gene: TRBV4-1
d_gene: TRBD2
j_gene: TRBJ2-1
abundance: few
CDR3aa: CASSRKTGLADNEQFF
CDR3nt: TGCGCCAGCAGCCGAAAGACGGGACTAGCGGACAACGAGCAGTTCTTC

v_gene: TRBV4-3
d_gene: TRBD1
j_gene: TRBJ1-1
abundance: -
CDR3aa: CASSQETGQASSREAFF
CDR3nt: TGCGCCAGCAGCCAAGAAACAGGACAGGCGAGTTCGCGTGAAGCTTTCTTT

v_gene: TRBV29-1
d_gene: TRBD2
j_gene: TRBJ2-2
abundance: -
CDR3aa: CSDCRAGGNTGELFF
CDR3nt: TGCAGCGACTGTCGGGCGGGAGGCAACACCGGGGAGCTGTTTTTT

v_gene: TRBV4-1
d_gene: -
j_gene: TRBJ1-5
abundance: -
CDR3aa: CASSQADNSNQPQHF
CDR3nt: TGCGCCAGCAGCCAAGCTGACAATAGCAATCAGCCCCAGCATTTT

v_gene: TRBV6-5
d_gene: -
j_gene: TRBJ1-1
abundance: few
CDR3aa: CASRFDRKNTEAFF
CDR3nt: TGTGCCAGCAGATTTGACAGGAAAAACACTGAAGCTTTCTTT

v_gene: TRBV5-4
d_gene: TRBD1
j_gene: TRBJ1-1
abundance: -
CDR3aa: CASSLGGTVNTEAFF
CDR3nt: TGTGCCAGCAGCTTGGGAGGGACAGTGAACACTGAAGCTTTCTTT

v_gene: TRBV19
d_gene: -
j_gene: TRBJ1-1
abundance: -
CDR3aa: CASSGLSAGNTEAFF
CDR3nt: TGTGCCAGTAGTGGCCTCAGTGCAGGGAACACTGAAGCTTTCTTT

v_gene: TRBV7-3
d_gene: -
j_gene: TRBJ2-1
abundance: -
CDR3aa: CASSTSDISGNEQFF
CDR3nt: TGTGCCAGCAGCACCTCGGACATCTCGGGCAATGAGCAGTTCTTC

v_gene: TRBV19
d_gene: -
j_gene: TRBJ2-7
abundance: -
CDR3aa: CASSSTGRTYEQYF
CDR3nt: TGTGCCAGTAGTTCGACAGGAAGGACCTACGAGCAGTACTTC

v_gene: TRBV7-2
d_gene: -
j_gene: TRBJ2-7
abundance: -
CDR3aa: CASSSEGGTHNEQYF
CDR3nt: TGTGCCAGCAGCTCGGAGGGCGGGACCCACAACGAGCAGTACTTC

v_gene: TRBV7-9
d_gene: TRBD1
j_gene: TRBJ2-2
abundance: -
CDR3aa: CASSVGTGDTGELFF
CDR3nt: TGTGCCAGCAGCGTCGGGACAGGGGACACCGGGGAGCTGTTTTTT

v_gene: TRBV5-1
d_gene: TRBD1
j_gene: TRBJ2-7
abundance: once
CDR3aa: CASRPGQRSYEQYF
CDR3nt: TGCGCCAGCAGGCCGGGACAGCGATCCTACGAGCAGTACTTC

v_gene: TRBV5-3
d_gene: TRBD2
j_gene: TRBJ2-1
abundance: -
CDR3aa: CARSPLLAGGQNEQFF
CDR3nt: TGTGCCAGAAGCCCTTTACTAGCGGGAGGACAAAATGAGCAGTTCTTC

v_gene: TRBV5-1
d_gene: TRBD2
j_gene: TRBJ2-7
abundance: -
CDR3aa: CASSEPGLAPYEQYF
CDR3nt: TGCGCCAGCAGCGAACCGGGACTAGCGCCCTACGAGCAGTACTTC

v_gene: TRBV13
d_gene: TRBD2
j_gene: TRBJ2-7
abundance: -
CDR3aa: CASSRTSGRAHEQYF
CDR3nt: TGTGCCAGCAGCCGGACTAGCGGGAGGGCCCACGAGCAGTACTTC

v_gene: TRBV6-1
d_gene: -
j_gene: TRBJ1-1
abundance: -
CDR3aa: CASSEQDRTEAFF
CDR3nt: TGTGCCAGCAGTGAACAGGACAGAACTGAAGCTTTCTTT

v_gene: TRBV7-2
d_gene: TRBD2
j_gene: TRBJ2-1
abundance: once
CDR3aa: CASSTRTRRDNEQFF
CDR3nt: TGTGCCAGCAGCACCAGGACTAGACGAGACAATGAGCAGTTCTTC

v_gene: TRBV7-9
d_gene: -
j_gene: TRBJ2-1
abundance: once
CDR3aa: CASSRKDRYNEQFF
CDR3nt: TGTGCCAGCAGCCGAAAGGACAGATACAATGAGCAGTTCTTC